The clone carrying this T cell receptor (beta chain) was observed a few times. What it binds is unknown. This table comes from immunoSEQ multiplex PCR, and its TCRdb copy is limited to in-frame clones, with some not included. The sample lists about 6,500 clones, 50% to 80% seen once, with 13% in the top ten. The sample comes from a study of early stage breast cancer tumors. CDR3 size: 17 residues. With 0 bases clipped from V and 1 base from J, the junction kept 7 bases outside the gene matches. Germline-derived CDR1 and CDR2 are SGDLS and YYNGEE. Findings and limits, study-wide: Enriched TCRB sequences shared across patients were mostly commonly generated sequences.

The chain has TRBV9 and TRBJ2-1; TRBD2 matches at 7 bases. Sequencing input: normal breast tissue next to the tumor. The sequence came from a person in their fifties with breast cancer. DNA for the CDR3: TGTGCCAGCAGCGTAGATTTGGGAGGGACGTCCTACAATGAGCAGTTCTTC. The encoded protein is CASSVDLGGTSYNEQFF.